The T cell receptor (beta chain) described here comes from a study of cytomegalovirus exposure and HLA in healthy donors. The PCR contained 60 Vbeta and 13 Jbeta primers. The protocol was immunoSEQ multiplex PCR, while the TCRdb copy is restricted to in-frame clones and leaves out a portion. The sample contains over 45,000 clones, 81% of which appear only once. On this clone itself: Its cognate antigen is unknown.

The germline V gene encodes CDR1 MNHEY and CDR2 SVGAGI. The ends were cut back, 6 bases at V and 3 bases at J, with 15 bases in the middle. CDR3 length: 15 residues. General observations from the study: Using a false discovery rate of 0.05, a later analysis showed that 16,951 TCR beta sequences were associated with HLA alleles.

What was sequenced was PBMCs. The receptor comes from a boy aged 5-17 years in good health and CMV-seropositive. The genes are TRBV6-5 and TRBJ1-5; D is ambiguous. The CDR3 loop is CASSRYARANQPQHF. The CDR3 nucleotides read TGTGCCAGCAGCCGCTATGCGAGGGCCAATCAGCCCCAGCATTTT.